This T cell receptor (beta chain) is from a study of CD8+ T cells in alopecia areata. The CDR3 length is 13 residues. Germline values: CDR1 SGDLS, CDR2 YYNGEE. V was pared by 4 bases and J by 4 bases, with 11 bases between. About this clone: What it binds is unknown.

Reverse transcribed after extraction, RNA yielded cDNA as the sequencing template. Sequenced by immunoSEQ multiplex PCR; TCRdb stores in-frame clones only, minus some. Of 150,000 to 200,000 clones in the sample, 67% were seen once. Whole-study results and caveats: Scalp sample data also include resident alphabeta T cells from normal skin.

The material was CD8+ T cells sorted from blood, obtained at week 0. The chain combines TRBV9 with TRBJ1-2; D unclear. The source of this sequence is a human donor with alopecia areata. The CDR3 reads CASSPRSSYGYTF. DNA of the CDR3: TGTGCCAGCAGCCCCCGGTCGAGCTATGGCTACACCTTC.